This entry features one TCR beta chain sequence. This sample is drawn from a study of blood T cell repertoires in COVID-19. Profiled with immunoSEQ multiplex PCR; TCRdb holds only in-frame clones, not every one. Here the sample spans about 120,000 clones, 71% being singletons. The specimen sequenced was peripheral blood. The clonotype originates from a human donor with acute or convalescent COVID-19. The donor label of this sample is uncertain.

CDR3 residues: CASSQGRTGGMDTQYF. The CDR3 DNA sequence: TGTGCCAGCAGCCAAGGGCGGACAGGGGGCATGGATACGCAGTATTTT. This chain joins TRBV3-1 (or the pseudogene TRBV3-2) and TRBJ2-3; 11 bases fit TRBD1. The V segment lost 1 base and the J segment 6 bases; nucleotides outside the gene matches: 6. The germline V gene encodes CDR1 LGHDT and CDR2 YNNKEL (reference sequence). The CDR3 is 16 amino acids.